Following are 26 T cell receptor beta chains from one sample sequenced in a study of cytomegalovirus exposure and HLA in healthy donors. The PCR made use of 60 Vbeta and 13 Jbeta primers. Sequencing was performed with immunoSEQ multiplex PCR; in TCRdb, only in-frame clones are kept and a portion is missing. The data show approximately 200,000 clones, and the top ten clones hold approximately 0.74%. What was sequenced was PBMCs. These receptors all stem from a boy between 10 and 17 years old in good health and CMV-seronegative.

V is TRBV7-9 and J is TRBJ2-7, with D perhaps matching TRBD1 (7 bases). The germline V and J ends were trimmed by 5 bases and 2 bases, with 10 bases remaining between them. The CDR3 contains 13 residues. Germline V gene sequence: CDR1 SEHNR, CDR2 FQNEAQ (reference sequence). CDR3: CASSPRGAYEQYF. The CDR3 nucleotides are TGTGCCAGCAGCCCCAGGGGGGCCTACGAGCAGTACTTC.

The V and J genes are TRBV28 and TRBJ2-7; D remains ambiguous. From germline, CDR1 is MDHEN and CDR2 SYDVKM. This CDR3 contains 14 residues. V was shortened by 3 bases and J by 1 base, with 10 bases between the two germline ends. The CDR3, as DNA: TGTGCCAGCAGTTTGGCCCCCTCTTCCTACGAGCAGTACTTC. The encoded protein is CASSLAPSSYEQYF.

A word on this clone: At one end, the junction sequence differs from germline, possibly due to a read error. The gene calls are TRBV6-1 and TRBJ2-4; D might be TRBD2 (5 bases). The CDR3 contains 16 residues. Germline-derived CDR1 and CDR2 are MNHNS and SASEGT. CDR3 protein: CASSEGRRITVNIQYF. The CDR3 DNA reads TGTGCCAGCAGCGAAGGTAGGAGGATAACAGTGAACATTCAGTACTTC.

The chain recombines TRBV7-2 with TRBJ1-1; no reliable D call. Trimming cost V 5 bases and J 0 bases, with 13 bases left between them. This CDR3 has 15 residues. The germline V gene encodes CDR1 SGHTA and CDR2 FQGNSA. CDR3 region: CASSLQKRVNTEAFF. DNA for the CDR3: TGTGCCAGCAGCCTACAAAAGCGAGTGAACACTGAAGCTTTCTTT. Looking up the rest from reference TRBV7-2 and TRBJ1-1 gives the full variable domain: GAGVSQSPSNKVTEKGKDVELRCDPISGHTALYWYRQSLGQGLEFLIYFQGNSAPDKSGLPSDRFSAERTGGSVSTLTIQRTQQEDSAVYLCASSLQKRVNTEAFFGQGTRLTVV.

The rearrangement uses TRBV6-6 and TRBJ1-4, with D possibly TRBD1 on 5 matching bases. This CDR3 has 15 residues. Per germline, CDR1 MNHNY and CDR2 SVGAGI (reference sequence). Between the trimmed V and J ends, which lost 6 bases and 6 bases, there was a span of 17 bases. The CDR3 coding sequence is TGTGCCAGCAGGGGACCGGGGGTAATAGATGAAAAACTGTTTTTT. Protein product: CASRGPGVIDEKLFF.

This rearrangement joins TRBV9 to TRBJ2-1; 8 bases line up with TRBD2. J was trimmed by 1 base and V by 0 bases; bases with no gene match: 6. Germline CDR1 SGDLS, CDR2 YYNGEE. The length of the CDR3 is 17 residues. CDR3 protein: CASSVAMSGGSYNEQFF. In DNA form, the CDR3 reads TGTGCCAGCAGCGTAGCCATGAGCGGGGGATCCTACAATGAGCAGTTCTTC.

The CDR3 loop is CATRPRDSANTIYF. Written as DNA, the CDR3 is TGTGCCACTCGGCCACGGGACAGTGCAAACACCATATATTTT. The gene calls are TRBV2 and TRBJ1-3, with 7 bases that match TRBD1. Germline V gene data show CDR1 as SNHLY and CDR2 as FYNNEI. V shed 10 bases, J shed 6 bases, and the junction held 12 bases outside the gene matches. The CDR3 sequence is 14 residues long.

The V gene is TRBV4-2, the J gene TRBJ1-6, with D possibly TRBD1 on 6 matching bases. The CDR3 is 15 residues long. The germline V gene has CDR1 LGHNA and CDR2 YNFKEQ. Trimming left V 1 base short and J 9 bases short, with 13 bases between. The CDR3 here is CASSQGAGAASPLHF. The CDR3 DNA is TGTGCCAGCAGCCAAGGGGCAGGGGCCGCTTCACCCCTCCACTTT.

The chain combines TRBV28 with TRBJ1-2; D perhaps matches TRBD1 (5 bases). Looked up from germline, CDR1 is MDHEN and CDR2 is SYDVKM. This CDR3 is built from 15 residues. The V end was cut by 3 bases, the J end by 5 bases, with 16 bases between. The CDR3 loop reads CASSFIFPQGYGYTF. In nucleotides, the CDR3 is TGTGCCAGCAGTTTTATTTTCCCCCAGGGATATGGCTACACCTTC.

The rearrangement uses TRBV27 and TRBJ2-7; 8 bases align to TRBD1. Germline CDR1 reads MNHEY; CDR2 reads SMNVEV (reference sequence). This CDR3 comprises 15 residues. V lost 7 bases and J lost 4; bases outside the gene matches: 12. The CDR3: CASIPGQGFNYEQYF. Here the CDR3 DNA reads TGTGCCAGCATCCCAGGACAGGGTTTTAATTACGAGCAGTACTTC.

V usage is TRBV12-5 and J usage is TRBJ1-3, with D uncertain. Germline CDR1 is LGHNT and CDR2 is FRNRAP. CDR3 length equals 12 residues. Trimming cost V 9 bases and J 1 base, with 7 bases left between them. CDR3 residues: CASSVSGNTIYF. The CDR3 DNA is TGTGCTAGCTCGGTATCTGGAAACACCATATATTTT.

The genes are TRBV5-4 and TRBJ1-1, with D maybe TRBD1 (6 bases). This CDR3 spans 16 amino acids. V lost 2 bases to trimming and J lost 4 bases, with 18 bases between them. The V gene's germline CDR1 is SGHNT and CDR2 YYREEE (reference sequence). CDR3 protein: CASSFGDTLLPTEAFF. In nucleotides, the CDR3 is TGTGCCAGCAGCTTCGGGGACACCCTTCTCCCCACTGAAGCTTTCTTT.

The CDR3 DNA is TGTGCCAGCAGCTCGCTGCGGGGGGGTCAAGGGTACTTC. This encodes CASSSLRGGQGYF. V and J are TRBV7-2 and TRBJ2-4, with 9 bases matching TRBD2. CDR1 is SGHTA, CDR2 FQGNSA, per germline. With V trimmed by 4 bases and J by 15 bases, 10 bases remained unmatched. CDR3 length: 13 residues.

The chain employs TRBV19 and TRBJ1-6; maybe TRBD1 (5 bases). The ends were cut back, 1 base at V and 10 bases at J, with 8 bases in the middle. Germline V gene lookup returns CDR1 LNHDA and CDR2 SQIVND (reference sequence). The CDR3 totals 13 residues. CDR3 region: CASSIGRGSPLHF. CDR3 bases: TGTGCCAGTAGTATAGGTAGGGGATCACCCCTCCACTTT.

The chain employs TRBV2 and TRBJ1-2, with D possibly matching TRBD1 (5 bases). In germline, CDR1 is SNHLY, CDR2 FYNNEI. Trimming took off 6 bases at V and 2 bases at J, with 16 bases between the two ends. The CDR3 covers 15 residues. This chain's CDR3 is CASRNRGTPNYGYTF. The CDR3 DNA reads TGTGCCAGCAGGAATCGGGGGACGCCGAACTATGGCTACACCTTC.

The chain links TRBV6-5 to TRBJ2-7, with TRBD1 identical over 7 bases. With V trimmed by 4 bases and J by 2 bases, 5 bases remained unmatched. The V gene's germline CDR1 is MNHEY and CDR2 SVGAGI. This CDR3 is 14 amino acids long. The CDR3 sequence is CASSSDRAPYEQYF. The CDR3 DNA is TGTGCCAGCAGTTCCGACAGGGCTCCCTACGAGCAGTACTTC.

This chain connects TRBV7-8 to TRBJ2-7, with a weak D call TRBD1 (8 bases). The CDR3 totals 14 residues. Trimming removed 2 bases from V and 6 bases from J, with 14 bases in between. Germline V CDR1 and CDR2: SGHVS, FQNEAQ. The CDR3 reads CASSLTGGGLEQYF. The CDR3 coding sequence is TGTGCCAGCAGCTTAACAGGGGGGGGGCTCGAGCAGTACTTC.

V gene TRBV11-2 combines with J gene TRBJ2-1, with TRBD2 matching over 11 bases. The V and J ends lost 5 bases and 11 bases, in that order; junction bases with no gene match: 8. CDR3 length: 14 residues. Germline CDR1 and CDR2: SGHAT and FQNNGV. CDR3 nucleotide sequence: TGTGCCAGCAGCCACTCGACTAGCGGGGATAAGCAGTTCTTC. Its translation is CASSHSTSGDKQFF.

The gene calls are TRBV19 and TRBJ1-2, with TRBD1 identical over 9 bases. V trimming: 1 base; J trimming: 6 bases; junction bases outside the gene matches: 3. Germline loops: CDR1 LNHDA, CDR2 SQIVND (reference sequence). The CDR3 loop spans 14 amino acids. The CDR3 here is CASSIGRDRDGYTF. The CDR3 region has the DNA TGTGCCAGTAGTATAGGCAGGGACAGGGATGGCTACACCTTC.

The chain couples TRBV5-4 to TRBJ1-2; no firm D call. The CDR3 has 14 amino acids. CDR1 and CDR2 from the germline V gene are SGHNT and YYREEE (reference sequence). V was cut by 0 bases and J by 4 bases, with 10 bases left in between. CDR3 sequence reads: CASSLVGGSYGYTF. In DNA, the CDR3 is TGTGCCAGCAGCTTGGTGGGAGGGAGCTATGGCTACACCTTC.

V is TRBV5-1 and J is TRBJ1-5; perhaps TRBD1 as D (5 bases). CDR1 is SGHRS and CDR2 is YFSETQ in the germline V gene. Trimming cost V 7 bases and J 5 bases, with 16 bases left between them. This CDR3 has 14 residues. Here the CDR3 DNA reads TGCGCCAGCCCCCCAGGGAAAGAGGATCAGCCCCAGCATTTT. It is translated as CASPPGKEDQPQHF.

The CDR3 DNA is TGCGCCAGCAAAACAGGACGGAACAATCAGCCCCAGCATTTT. It translates to CASKTGRNNQPQHF. This chain connects TRBV10-2 to TRBJ1-5, with D possibly being TRBD1 (5 bases). Trimming pared 7 bases from V and 3 bases from J, leaving 13 bases between. The CDR3 spans 14 residues. The germline V gene encodes CDR1 WSHSY and CDR2 SAAADI.

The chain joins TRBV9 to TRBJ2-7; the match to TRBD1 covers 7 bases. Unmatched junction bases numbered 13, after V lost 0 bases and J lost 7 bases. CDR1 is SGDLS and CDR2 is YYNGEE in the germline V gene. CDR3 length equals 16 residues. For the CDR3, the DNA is TGTGCCAGCAGCGTAGATGAAGGGGGTAGGGGGCGGGAGCAGTACTTC. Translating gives CASSVDEGGRGREQYF.

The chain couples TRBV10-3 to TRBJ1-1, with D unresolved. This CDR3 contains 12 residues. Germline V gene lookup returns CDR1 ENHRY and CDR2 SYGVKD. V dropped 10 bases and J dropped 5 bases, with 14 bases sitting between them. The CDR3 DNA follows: TGTGCCAGCCGGGCTCGGGAAACTGAAGCTTTCTTT. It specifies CASRARETEAFF.

CDR3 nucleotides: TGTGCCAGCAGTGACGGGGCAGTAGGGATGGTCCCAGATGGCTACACCTTC. This sequence encodes CASSDGAVGMVPDGYTF. The rearrangement joins TRBV6-4 to TRBJ1-2; tentative D call: TRBD1 (5 bases). CDR1 and CDR2 (germline): MRHNA, SNTAGT. CDR3 length: 17 amino acids. Trimming took 2 bases from V and 6 from J, leaving 22 bases between them.

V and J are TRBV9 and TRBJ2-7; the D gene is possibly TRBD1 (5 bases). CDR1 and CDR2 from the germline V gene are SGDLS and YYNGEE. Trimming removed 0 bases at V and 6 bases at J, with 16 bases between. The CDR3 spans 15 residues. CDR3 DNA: TGTGCCAGCAGCGTAGGGAGCAGGGTTCCTAGCGAGCAGTACTTC. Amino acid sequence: CASSVGSRVPSEQYF.